This TCR beta chain was found in a study of shared clonotypes between healthy human individuals. Study overall: Donors had three CD4 naive, three CD4 memory, two CD8 naive and one CD8 memory plate apiece. Study-level results: Sampling included only blood; tissue repertoires likely differ.

About this clone: Antigen specificity is unknown.

As handled by the study authors: Without quality scores, immunoSEQ junctional reads could not be filtered like full-length reads. Assay used: immunoSEQ multiplex PCR; TCRdb lists only in-frame clones, some missing. That table gives V, J and clone size, and the DNA gave D and trimming. The table has 600,000 to 800,000 clones, 72% seen once. V dropped 2 bases and J dropped 6 bases, with 13 bases sitting between them. This CDR3 comprises 14 residues. Germline V gives CDR1 MNHNS, CDR2 SASEGT. This sequence was found in a woman younger than 45 in good health. What was sequenced was memory CD4+ T cells sorted from blood. Subset here: CD45RA-negative fraction. This chain joins TRBV6-1 and TRBJ1-1; tentatively, D is TRBD1 (6 bases). CDR3 loop: CASSEPPGAAEAFF. The DNA of the CDR3 is TGTGCCAGCAGTGAACCGCCGGGGGCGGCTGAAGCTTTCTTT.